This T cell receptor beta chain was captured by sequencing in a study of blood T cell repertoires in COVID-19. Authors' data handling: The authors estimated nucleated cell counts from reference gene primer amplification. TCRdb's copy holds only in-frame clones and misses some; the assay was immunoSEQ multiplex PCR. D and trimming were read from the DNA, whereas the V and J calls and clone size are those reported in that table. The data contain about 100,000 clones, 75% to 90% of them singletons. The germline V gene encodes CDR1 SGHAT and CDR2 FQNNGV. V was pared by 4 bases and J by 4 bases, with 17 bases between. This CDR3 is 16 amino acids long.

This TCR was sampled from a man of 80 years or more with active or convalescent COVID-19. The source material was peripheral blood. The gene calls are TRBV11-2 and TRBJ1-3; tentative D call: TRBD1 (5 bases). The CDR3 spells CASSSDRLRAGNTIYF. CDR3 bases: TGTGCCAGCAGCTCTGATAGACTCAGGGCCGGAAACACCATATATTTT.